The 5 T cell receptor beta chains given below trace back to one sample, sequenced in a study of cytomegalovirus exposure and HLA in healthy donors. Vbeta (60) and Jbeta (13) primers were used in the PCR. Only in-frame clones appear in the TCRdb table, and some are missing; sequencing was by immunoSEQ multiplex PCR. The repertoire holds some 130,000 clones, roughly four fifths seen once, with about 1.2% in the top ten. The material sequenced was PBMCs. These receptors all come from a boy aged 10-17 years in good health and CMV-seronegative.

In its sample, this clone was seen a few times. The chain links TRBV7-9 to TRBJ2-1; D uncertain. The ends were cut back, 8 bases at V and 2 bases at J, with 16 bases in the middle. There are 15 residues in the CDR3. CDR1 and CDR2 from the germline V gene are SEHNR and FQNEAQ (reference sequence). CDR3 coding DNA: TGTGCCAGCCTTTATAGCCATACTACCTACAATGAGCAGTTCTTC. Its protein is CASLYSHTTYNEQFF.

In this sample, this clone turned up a few times. DNA of the CDR3: TGTGCCAGCAGCCAACAGGGGACAGCAAACTCTGGGGCCAACGTCCTGACTTTC. Amino acids: CASSQQGTANSGANVLTF. The chain has TRBV7-2 and TRBJ2-6, with 7 nucleotides matching TRBD1. The CDR3 covers 18 residues. V lost 5 bases and J lost 0; bases outside the gene matches: 10. Germline lookup yields CDR1 SGHTA and CDR2 FQGNSA.

The chain uses TRBV7-8 and TRBJ2-2, with unresolved D. The CDR3 sequence is 15 residues long. Deletions cut 3 bases from V and 5 bases from J, with 13 bases between. CDR1 is SGHVS, CDR2 FQNEAQ, per germline. Here the CDR3 DNA reads TGTGCCAGCAGCTTTCACAGTCCCCTTACCGGGGAGCTGTTTTTT. It specifies CASSFHSPLTGELFF.

This clone appeared once. The gene calls are TRBV5-6 and TRBJ1-3; D is unresolved. The V gene lost 3 bases and the J gene lost 0 bases, with 10 bases spanning the gap. Germline CDR1 reads SGHDT; CDR2 reads YYEEEE. The CDR3 extends over 15 amino acids. The CDR3 nucleotides are TGTGCCAGCAGCTCGGGAGCCTTCTCTGGAAACACCATATATTTT. Protein product: CASSSGAFSGNTIYF.

J is TRBJ2-1 and V is TRBV9, with 8 bases aligning to TRBD2. From germline, CDR1 is SGDLS and CDR2 YYNGEE. V shed 3 bases and J 8 bases; nucleotides not matched to a gene: 10. The CDR3 length is 15 residues. The chain's CDR3 is CASSGHSGTRYEQFF. CDR3 bases: TGTGCCAGCAGCGGACACTCCGGGACTAGGTATGAGCAGTTCTTC.